Listed here are 27 T cell receptor beta chains from one sample, sequenced in a study of cytomegalovirus exposure and HLA in healthy donors. Both 60 Vbeta primers and 13 Jbeta primers went into the PCR. TCRdb keeps only in-frame clones here, not all; method: immunoSEQ multiplex PCR. In all, the sample yields about 160,000 clones. Source material: PBMCs. The source of these receptors is a man aged 25 to 45 in good health and CMV-seronegative.

The genes are TRBV7-2 and TRBJ1-2, with 9 bases matching TRBD1. With V trimmed by 6 bases and J by 2 bases, 7 bases remained unmatched. The CDR3 sequence is 15 residues long. Germline lookup yields CDR1 SGHTA and CDR2 FQGNSA. CDR3: CASSLTGGMNYGYTF. The CDR3 bases are TGTGCCAGCAGTCTCACAGGGGGCATGAACTATGGCTACACCTTC.

V gene TRBV13 combines with J gene TRBJ2-5, with D possibly being TRBD2 (5 bases). This CDR3 is built from 12 residues. Germline assignment: CDR1 PRHDT and CDR2 FYEKMQ (reference sequence). V lost 4 bases and J 4 bases, leaving 7 bases between the germline ends. The CDR3 sequence: CASSSDSETQYF. CDR3 coding DNA: TGTGCCAGCAGCTCGGACTCAGAGACCCAGTACTTC.

The V gene is TRBV7-2, the J gene TRBJ1-3; a weak D match, TRBD1 (6 bases). Trimming took off 3 bases at V and 5 bases at J, with 8 bases between the two ends. Germline V lookup: CDR1 SGHTA, CDR2 FQGNSA. The CDR3 sequence is 13 residues long. In DNA, the CDR3 is TGTGCCAGCAGCTTTGGGGGCAGAAACACCATATATTTT. Its translation is CASSFGGRNTIYF.

The V call is TRBV19, the J call TRBJ1-1; 10 bases are shared with TRBD1. Unmatched junction bases numbered 8, after V lost 6 bases and J lost 1 base. Germline V gene sequence: CDR1 LNHDA, CDR2 SQIVND (reference sequence). This CDR3 has 16 amino acids. CDR3 sequence (DNA): TGTGCCAGTAGCCCAGGACAGGGGGGAAGGAACACTGAAGCTTTCTTT. Amino acid sequence: CASSPGQGGRNTEAFF.

J is TRBJ1-2 and V is TRBV5-1, with TRBD1 as a possible D gene (5 bases). Germline-derived CDR1 and CDR2 are SGHRS and YFSETQ. Trimming left V 0 bases short and J 4 bases short, with 13 bases between. This CDR3 region has 15 residues. CDR3 protein: CASSLADSGVYGYTF. The CDR3 coding sequence is TGCGCCAGCAGCTTGGCCGATTCGGGGGTCTATGGCTACACCTTC.

The chain has TRBV7-2 and TRBJ1-1; tentative D call: TRBD1 (6 bases). Deletions cut 5 bases from V and 5 bases from J, with 18 bases between. This CDR3 spans 15 amino acids. Per germline, CDR1 SGHTA and CDR2 FQGNSA. CDR3 DNA sequence: TGTGCCAGCAGCAGTACAGGGCTCGCGTTAACTGAAGCTTTCTTT. It encodes CASSSTGLALTEAFF.

Here the CDR3 reads CASSLTLAGDFYNEQFF. The CDR3 DNA reads TGTGCCAGCAGCTTAACACTAGCGGGAGATTTTTACAATGAGCAGTTCTTC. The chain has TRBV7-3 and TRBJ2-1; 11 nucleotides align to TRBD2. Germline CDR1 and CDR2: SGHTA and FQGTGA. The V gene end was trimmed by 0 bases and the J gene end by 4 bases; junction bases not matched to a gene: 5. This CDR3 region has 17 residues. The variable domain in full, with the rest retrieved from reference TRBV7-3 and TRBJ2-1, is GAGVSQTPSNKVTEKGKYVELRCDPISGHTALYWYRQSLGQGPEFLIYFQGTGAADDSGLPNDRFFAVRPEGSVSTLKIQRTERGDSAVYLCASSLTLAGDFYNEQFFGPGTRLTVL.

The chain joins TRBV27 to TRBJ1-6; TRBD1 aligns across 8 bases. Germline values: CDR1 MNHEY, CDR2 SMNVEV (reference sequence). J was trimmed by 8 bases and V by 6 bases; bases with no gene match: 6. The CDR3 runs 14 residues. This CDR3 reads CASSLGQGYSPLHF. The CDR3 bases are TGTGCCAGCAGCCTAGGACAGGGTTATTCACCCCTCCACTTT.

The CDR3: CASRDLGGAGNQPQHF. The CDR3, as DNA: TGTGCCAGCAGGGACCTAGGAGGGGCTGGCAATCAGCCCCAGCATTTT. This rearrangement joins TRBV27 to TRBJ1-5, with a possible D match to TRBD1 (5 bases). There are 16 residues in the CDR3. V was clipped by 6 bases and J by 2 bases, with 17 bases between them. From germline, CDR1 is MNHEY and CDR2 SMNVEV (reference sequence).

V gene TRBV29-1 combines with J gene TRBJ2-7; 8 nucleotides line up with TRBD1. CDR3 length: 15 amino acids. V shed 2 bases, J shed 4 bases, and the junction held 10 bases outside the gene matches. The germline V gene has CDR1 SQVTM and CDR2 ANQGSEA. CDR3 nucleotides: TGCAGCGTTGAACAGCCGGGACAGGTTTTATACGAGCAGTACTTC. This codes for CSVEQPGQVLYEQYF.

The chain is built from TRBV5-1 and TRBJ1-4; 9 bases are shared with TRBD1. The CDR3 totals 13 residues. The V segment lost 5 bases and the J segment 5 bases; nucleotides outside the gene matches: 1. Germline V gene lookup returns CDR1 SGHRS and CDR2 YFSETQ. The CDR3: CASRGTGNEKLFF. The CDR3 nucleotides are TGCGCCAGCAGAGGGACAGGGAATGAAAAACTGTTTTTT.

The V gene is TRBV6-5, the J gene TRBJ2-7, with 8 bases matching TRBD1. This CDR3 spans 14 amino acids. Germline values: CDR1 MNHEY, CDR2 SVGAGI. The J segment lost 5 bases and the V segment lost 2 bases, leaving 5 bases of the junction unmatched. CDR3 loop: CASSYLDREDEQYF. In DNA form, the CDR3 reads TGTGCCAGCAGTTACCTGGACAGGGAGGACGAGCAGTACTTC.

The gene calls are TRBV19 and TRBJ2-2; tentatively, D is TRBD2 (6 bases). The V end was cut by 6 bases, the J end by 4 bases, with 15 bases between. The length of the CDR3 is 15 residues. Germline CDR1 reads LNHDA; CDR2 reads SQIVND (reference sequence). For the CDR3, the DNA is TGTGCCAGTAGAATCGAGGGAGCGGGCACCGGGGAGCTGTTTTTT. As protein: CASRIEGAGTGELFF.

As concerns this clone: The sample has other DNA sequences that encode this CDR3 too. This chain links TRBV2 with TRBJ1-4, with a possible D match to TRBD1 (5 bases). Trimming removed 6 bases at V and 6 bases at J, with 14 bases between. This CDR3 comprises 14 residues. Germline-derived CDR1 and CDR2 are SNHLY and FYNNEI. CDR3 in amino acids: CASRKEGRYEKLFF. In DNA, the CDR3 is TGTGCCAGCAGGAAGGAGGGACGTTATGAAAAACTGTTTTTT.

The V gene is TRBV5-1, the J gene TRBJ1-2; the match to TRBD1 covers 7 bases. The germline V gene encodes CDR1 SGHRS and CDR2 YFSETQ. This CDR3 has 13 residues. V trimming: 0 bases; J trimming: 7 bases; junction bases outside the gene matches: 3. CDR3 DNA: TGCGCCAGCAGCTTGGAAGGGGGCGGTGGCTACACCTTC. Encoded protein: CASSLEGGGGYTF.

The gene calls are TRBV27 and TRBJ1-3; D may be TRBD1 (5 bases). Germline lookup yields CDR1 MNHEY and CDR2 SMNVEV (reference sequence). The V gene lost 2 bases and the J gene lost 0 bases, with 17 bases spanning the gap. The CDR3 sequence is 18 residues long. CDR3 DNA sequence: TGTGCCAGCAGTTTAGTCGAGACAGCTCCAAACTCTGGAAACACCATATATTTT. It codes for CASSLVETAPNSGNTIYF.

V gene TRBV2 combines with J gene TRBJ2-7; tentatively, D is TRBD2 (7 bases). Trimming took 2 bases from V and 5 from J, leaving 13 bases between them. Germline V lookup: CDR1 SNHLY, CDR2 FYNNEI. The CDR3 covers 14 residues. For the CDR3, the DNA is TGTGCCAGCAGTGAAAGGGGGGGGGTCCACGAGCAGTACTTC. Its protein is CASSERGGVHEQYF.

The CDR3 protein is CASHSSTDTQYF. CDR3 sequence (DNA): TGTGCCAGCCATAGCAGCACAGATACGCAGTATTTT. This sequence joins TRBV28 and TRBJ2-3; D call uncertain. The CDR3 covers 12 residues. The germline V gene encodes CDR1 MDHEN and CDR2 SYDVKM. The V gene lost 8 bases and the J gene lost 0 bases, with 6 bases spanning the gap.

V usage is TRBV29-1 and J usage is TRBJ1-1; tentatively, D is TRBD1 (5 bases). Germline V gene data show CDR1 as SQVTM and CDR2 as ANQGSEA. Trimming cost V 7 bases and J 5 bases, with 14 bases left between them. The CDR3 runs 12 residues. The CDR3 DNA is TGCAGCGCTACTAAGGGGAGGACTGAAGCTTTCTTT. Its translation is CSATKGRTEAFF.

This chain connects TRBV4-1 to TRBJ2-3; no clear D gene. Trimming took off 1 base at V and 0 bases at J, with 8 bases between the two ends. CDR1 is MGHRA, CDR2 YSYEKL, per germline. The CDR3 has 15 residues. This chain's CDR3 is CASSQVSLSTDTQYF. Here the CDR3 DNA reads TGCGCCAGCAGCCAAGTATCGCTAAGCACAGATACGCAGTATTTT.

The chain recombines TRBV7-9 with TRBJ1-5; D gene ambiguous. V was shortened by 1 base and J by 2 bases, with 9 bases between the two germline ends. This CDR3 region has 15 residues. Germline CDR1 SEHNR, CDR2 FQNEAQ (reference sequence). Here the CDR3 DNA reads TGTGCCAGCAGCTTAGGGTACGGGGGCAATCAGCCCCAGCATTTT. It specifies CASSLGYGGNQPQHF.

The chain combines TRBV5-3 with TRBJ2-5; D is uncertain. TRBV5-3 is reported as an ORF; its role is uncertain. This CDR3 region has 11 residues. V lost 3 bases and J lost 4, with 4 bases in between. The CDR3 coding sequence is TGTGCCAGAAGCTCCCTAGAGACCCAGTACTTC. Translation gives CARSSLETQYF.

The chain uses TRBV7-2 and TRBJ1-3; no clear D gene. The V and J ends lost 5 bases and 15 bases respectively, with 20 bases between them. This CDR3 is built from 13 residues. CDR1 and CDR2 from the germline V gene are SGHTA and FQGNSA. CDR3 amino acids: CASSSTRAGGQYF. CDR3 nucleotide sequence: TGTGCCAGCAGCAGTACCAGAGCAGGAGGTCAATATTTT.

The J gene is TRBJ1-1, the V gene TRBV6-6; D might be TRBD1 (5 bases). V lost 6 bases, J lost 5 bases, and 10 bases lay in between. This CDR3 contains 12 residues. Germline V gene lookup returns CDR1 MNHNY and CDR2 SVGAGI (reference sequence). CDR3 protein: CASRGLRTEAFF. The CDR3 DNA follows: TGTGCCAGCAGGGGGCTGAGGACTGAAGCTTTCTTT.

This chain joins TRBV28 and TRBJ1-3; 9 bases map to TRBD1. CDR1 and CDR2 from the germline V gene are MDHEN and SYDVKM. CDR3 size: 13 residues. The CDR3 region is CAARDRVGNTIYF. The CDR3 nucleotides read TGTGCGGCCCGGGACAGGGTTGGAAACACCATATATTTT.

CDR3 in amino acids: CASRRLAEGGELFF. The CDR3 DNA reads as TGTGCCAGCAGAAGGCTAGCGGAAGGCGGGGAGCTGTTTTTT. The chain has TRBV5-4 and TRBJ2-2; 7 bases fit TRBD2. Germline loops: CDR1 SGHNT, CDR2 YYREEE (reference sequence). Trimming took 5 bases from V and 7 from J; bases not matched to a gene: 8. CDR3 length equals 14 residues.

V is TRBV18 and J is TRBJ2-7; 8 bases are a match to TRBD2. This CDR3 is 15 amino acids long. V lost 6 bases and J lost 3; bases outside the gene matches: 10. The V gene's germline CDR1 is KGHSH and CDR2 LQKENI. CDR3 protein: CASSLTAGAFYEQYF. In DNA, the CDR3 is TGTGCCAGCTCCCTTACAGCGGGAGCATTCTACGAGCAGTACTTC. Combining the CDR3 with reference TRBV18 and TRBJ2-7 gives the whole variable domain NAGVMQNPRHLVRRRGQEARLRCSPMKGHSHVYWYRQLPEEGLKFMVYLQKENIIDESGMPKERFSAEFPKEGPSILRIQQVVRGDSAAYFCASSLTAGAFYEQYFGPGTRLTVT.